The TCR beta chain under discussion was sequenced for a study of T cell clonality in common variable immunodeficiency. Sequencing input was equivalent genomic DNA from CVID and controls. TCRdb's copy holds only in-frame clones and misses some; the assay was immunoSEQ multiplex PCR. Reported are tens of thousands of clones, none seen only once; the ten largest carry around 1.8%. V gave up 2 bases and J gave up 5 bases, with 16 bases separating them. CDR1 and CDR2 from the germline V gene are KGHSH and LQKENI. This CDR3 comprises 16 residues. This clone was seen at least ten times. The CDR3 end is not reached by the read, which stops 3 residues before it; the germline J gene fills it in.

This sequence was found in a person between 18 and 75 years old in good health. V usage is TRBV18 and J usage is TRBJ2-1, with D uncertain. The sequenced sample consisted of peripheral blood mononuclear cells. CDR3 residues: CASSPRAGLRNNEQFF. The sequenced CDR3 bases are TGTGCCAGCTCACCAAGGGCAGGTTTAAGGAACAATGAG.